This is a list of T cell receptor beta chains from one sample in a study of CD8 T cells in ankylosing spondylitis. Using its own MiXCR run on the 5' RACE reads, TCRdb lists one record per CDR3 protein. Of 150,000 to 200,000 distinct CDR3 sequences in the sample, around 16% were seen once. The sample consisted of blood, either unsorted or a sorted T cell fraction (not recorded which). These TCRs come from a male donor with ankylosing spondylitis or in good health (not recorded which). Both conserved end residues are part of each CDR3. The D gene is left open where the match is weak. The size entry is marked missing in some rows and otherwise reads once, few, many or a size class.

j_call d_call clone_size v_call cdr3_nt cdr3_aa
TRBJ2-5 . many TRBV20-1 TGCAGTGCTAATCCCGCCGAAACCCAGTACTTC CSANPAETQYF
TRBJ2-1 . . TRBV7-9 TGTGCCAGCAGCTACCGGGACGTTTACAATGAGCAGTTCTTC CASSYRDVYNEQFF
TRBJ2-7 . . TRBV24-1 TGTGCCACCAGTGATTTTAACGGGCACGAGCAGTACTTC CATSDFNGHEQYF
TRBJ2-4 . . TRBV6-2/TRBV6-3 TGTGCCAGCAGTTACGCAGGGACGAACATTCAGTACTTC CASSYAGTNIQYF
TRBJ1-1 . . TRBV12-5 TGTGCTAGTAAAATGGGGACGCCGAACACTGAAGCTTTCTTT CASKMGTPNTEAFF
TRBJ2-5 TRBD1 few TRBV20-1 TGCAGTGCTACGACAGGGGACCAAGAGACCCAGTACTTC CSATTGDQETQYF
TRBJ2-7 . few TRBV6-2/TRBV6-3 TGTGCCAGTACCGGGACGGACTCCTACGAGCAGTACTTC CASTGTDSYEQYF
TRBJ2-1 . many TRBV10-3 TGTGCCATCAGGGTGGGGGGCAATGAGCAGTTCTTC CAIRVGGNEQFF
TRBJ2-7 . few TRBV5-5 TGTGCCAGCAGCTTGTCCCGGTTCCAAAGCTCCTACGAGCAGTACTTC CASSLSRFQSSYEQYF
TRBJ2-2 . many TRBV30 TGTGCCTGGAGTGGAACAGGAGATTCGAACACCGGGGAGCTGTTTTTT CAWSGTGDSNTGELFF
TRBJ1-1 . many TRBV5-1 TGTGCCAGCAGTTCGGGGACTGGTAACACTGAAGCTTTCTTT CASSSGTGNTEAFF
TRBJ2-7 . many TRBV28 TGTGCCAGCAGCCCAGGGTTCGGCTCGTACGAGCAGTACTTC CASSPGFGSYEQYF
TRBJ1-5 . many TRBV5-1 TGCGCCAGCAGCTTGGGGGCGGATCAGCCCCAGCATTTT CASSLGADQPQHF
TRBJ1-6 . many TRBV4-2 TGTGCCAGCAGCCGCCTCAGGGGCGATAATTCACCCCTCCACTTT CASSRLRGDNSPLHF
TRBJ2-7 TRBD2 many TRBV18 TGTGCCAGCTCCGGGGAGAGCGGGAACCCCGAGCAGTACTTC CASSGESGNPEQYF
TRBJ2-5 TRBD2 . TRBV7-9 TGTGCCAGCAGCAAGCCTAGCGGGGGGAAACAAGAGACCCAGTACTTC CASSKPSGGKQETQYF
TRBJ2-1 TRBD2 few TRBV11-1 TGTGCCAGCAGCTCAAAGAGCGGGAGGGCCAACAATGAGCAGTTCTTC CASSSKSGRANNEQFF
TRBJ1-2 TRBD1 many TRBV5-1 TGCGCCAGCAGCGGGGGACAGGGAGTTATCTATGGCTACACCTTC CASSGGQGVIYGYTF
TRBJ2-7 TRBD1 many TRBV12-3/TRBV12-4 TGTGCCAGCAGTAGACAGGGGATTTCCTACGAGCAGTACTTC CASSRQGISYEQYF
TRBJ2-2 . . TRBV9 TGTGCCAGCAGCGTAGGGACAGCTAACACCGGGGAGCTGTTTTTT CASSVGTANTGELFF
TRBJ1-3 . many TRBV12-3/TRBV12-4 TGTGCCAGCAGTCGCTCCGCTGGAAACACCATATATTTT CASSRSAGNTIYF
TRBJ2-3 . few TRBV20-1 TGCAGTGCTATAAAGGGAGAGAGGCAGTATTTT CSAIKGERQYF
TRBJ2-1 TRBD1 many TRBV5-1 TGCGCCAGCAGGGCTGGACAGGGGTCGAATGAGCAGTTCTTC CASRAGQGSNEQFF
TRBJ2-1 . few TRBV6-6 TGTGCCAGCAGTTACGAACAGGGCTCCTACAATGAGCAGTTCTTC CASSYEQGSYNEQFF
TRBJ2-3 . . TRBV6-5 TGTGCCAGCAGTTCTCGGCGGGATACGCAGTATTTT CASSSRRDTQYF
TRBJ2-5 TRBD2 . TRBV18 TGTGCCAGCTCACCACCTATTCTAGCGGGAGCCAAGACCCAGTACTTC CASSPPILAGAKTQYF
TRBJ2-1 . . TRBV29-1 TGCAGCTCGGTGGAGTATGAGCAGTTCTTC CSSVEYEQFF
TRBJ2-3 TRBD2 . TRBV6-5 TGTGCCAGTCAGAAACTAGCGGAGTACACAGATACGCAGTATTTT CASQKLAEYTDTQYF
TRBJ2-4 . . TRBV18 TGTGCCAGCTCACCAAACACTGCCCCAAACATTCAGTACTTC CASSPNTAPNIQYF
TRBJ2-7 . few TRBV7-4 TGTGCCAGCAGCTTACCCCCGGGACTGCAAACCCCCTACGAGCAGTACTTC CASSLPPGLQTPYEQYF
TRBJ2-3 . . TRBV3-1 TGTGCCAGCAGCCAAGACCCCCGGTCGGGAGATACGCAGTATTTT CASSQDPRSGDTQYF
TRBJ2-2 TRBD2 many TRBV7-6 TGTGCCAGCAGCTTACTGGGACTAGCGGAGCCCCCCGGGGAGCTGTTTTTT CASSLLGLAEPPGELFF
TRBJ1-1 TRBD1 . TRBV7-9 TGTGCCAGCAGCCCGGACAGGGAGAACACTGAAGCTTTCTTT CASSPDRENTEAFF
TRBJ2-3 . . TRBV5-1 TGCGCCAGCAGCCCGGACCCTGCCTCTAGCACAGATACGCAGTATTTT CASSPDPASSTDTQYF
TRBJ1-1 . many TRBV29-1 TGCAGCGTTGAATCTGGGCGGACTGAAGCTTTCTTT CSVESGRTEAFF
TRBJ1-3 . . TRBV3-1 TGTGCCAGCAGCCAAGAGACGCTCTCTGGAAACACCATATATTTT CASSQETLSGNTIYF
TRBJ1-2 . few TRBV6-1 TGTGCCAGCAGTGGGGCAAGGGATAACTATGGCTACACCTTC CASSGARDNYGYTF
TRBJ2-3 . few TRBV5-1 TGCGCCAGCAGCTTGGATCTAGCAACGGGGAATACGCAGTATTTT CASSLDLATGNTQYF
TRBJ1-5 . . TRBV20-1 TGCAGTGCTCGCAGCACAGGGTATAGCAATCAGCCCCAGCATTTT CSARSTGYSNQPQHF
TRBJ1-2 . . TRBV7-2 TGTGCCAGCAGCTTAGCCAGGGCGGGCACCTTC CASSLARAGTF